Following are 17 T cell receptor beta chains from one sample sequenced in a study of PD-L1 blockade in urothelial cancer. Specified time point: peripheral blood 6 weeks after treatment start. Data came from immunoSEQ multiplex PCR; TCRdb stores just in-frame clones and leaves some out. This table holds some 51,000 clones, around nine tenths found once. The sequenced sample was PBMCs, obtained around atezolizumab (anti-PD-L1) treatment. These receptors were obtained from a man aged 55-75 years with urothelial cancer.

V is TRBV7-2 and J is TRBJ2-3, with TRBD1 identical over 7 bases. The V segment lost 5 bases and the J segment 1 base; nucleotides outside the gene matches: 3. The germline V gene encodes CDR1 SGHTA and CDR2 FQGNSA. The CDR3 loop spans 14 amino acids. The CDR3 here is CASSLTGGTDTQYF. The CDR3 DNA follows: TGTGCCAGCAGCCTAACAGGGGGCACAGATACGCAGTATTTT.

The V and J genes are TRBV29-1 and TRBJ2-7, with D possibly matching TRBD2 (5 bases). Germline V gene sequence: CDR1 SQVTM, CDR2 ANQGSEA. There are 15 residues in the CDR3. Between the trimmed V and J ends, which lost 2 bases and 7 bases, there was a span of 21 bases. Here the CDR3 reads CSVEYNSQERGEQYF. CDR3 DNA: TGCAGCGTTGAATATAATAGCCAGGAAAGAGGGGAGCAGTACTTC.

The rearrangement uses TRBV18 and TRBJ2-2, with no clear D. Germline CDR1 and CDR2: KGHSH and LQKENI. Trimming took off 4 bases at V and 0 bases at J, with 6 bases between the two ends. The CDR3 consists of 14 residues. The DNA of the CDR3 is TGTGCCAGCTCACAATCCACGAACACCGGGGAGCTGTTTTTT. Protein: CASSQSTNTGELFF.

This clone has just one count. This chain joins TRBV28 and TRBJ2-5, with 8 bases that match TRBD2. With V trimmed by 7 bases and J by 5 bases, 9 bases remained unmatched. The CDR3 length is 14 residues. Germline CDR1 MDHEN, CDR2 SYDVKM. CDR3 in amino acids: CASIRTGGVETQYF. For the CDR3, the DNA is TGTGCCAGCATAAGAACGGGAGGGGTGGAGACCCAGTACTTC.

This chain uses TRBV19 with TRBJ2-2; 9 nucleotides match TRBD2. The germline gives CDR1 LNHDA, CDR2 SQIVND (reference sequence). Trimming removed 6 bases from V and 4 bases from J; junction bases left unmatched: 9. The CDR3 contains 16 residues. The CDR3 bases are TGTGCCAGTAGCATGCCGGGACTAGCATTCACCGGGGAGCTGTTTTTT. Translation gives CASSMPGLAFTGELFF. Supplemented by reference TRBV19 and TRBJ2-2, the full variable domain reads DGGITQSPKYLFRKEGQNVTLSCEQNLNHDAMYWYRQDPGQGLRLIYYSQIVNDFQKGDIAEGYSVSREKKESFPLTVTSAQKNPTAFYLCASSMPGLAFTGELFFGEGSRLTVL.

This clone has only one observation. V gene TRBV30 combines with J gene TRBJ2-3, with D perhaps TRBD2 (5 bases). Trimming removed 3 bases from V and 1 base from J, with 17 bases in between. CDR1 GTSNPN and CDR2 SVGIG come from the germline V gene (reference sequence). This CDR3 comprises 16 residues. The CDR3 protein is CAWSGATNTGTDTQYF. CDR3 DNA: TGTGCCTGGAGCGGTGCGACTAATACTGGCACAGATACGCAGTATTTT. Full variable domain (outside the CDR3, taken from reference TRBV30 and TRBJ2-3): SQTIHQWPATLVQPVGSPLSLECTVEGTSNPNLYWYRQAAGRGLQLLFYSVGIGQISSEVPQNLSASRPQDRQFILSSKKLLLSDSGFYLCAWSGATNTGTDTQYFGPGTRLTVL.

The chain couples TRBV19 to TRBJ1-1; a weak D match, TRBD1 (6 bases). The CDR3 totals 13 residues. The V and J ends lost 9 bases and 1 base respectively, with 12 bases between them. Germline-derived CDR1 and CDR2 are LNHDA and SQIVND (reference sequence). This CDR3 is CASSLQGNTEAFF. CDR3 bases: TGTGCCAGCTCCTTACAGGGGAACACTGAAGCTTTCTTT. The entire variable domain, with the rest obtained from reference TRBV19 and TRBJ1-1, is as follows: DGGITQSPKYLFRKEGQNVTLSCEQNLNHDAMYWYRQDPGQGLRLIYYSQIVNDFQKGDIAEGYSVSREKKESFPLTVTSAQKNPTAFYLCASSLQGNTEAFFGQGTRLTVV.

The rearrangement uses TRBV5-1 and TRBJ2-1; TRBD1 is a possible D gene (6 bases). The CDR3 runs 17 residues. Trimming took off 2 bases at V and 0 bases at J, with 15 bases between the two ends. Germline CDR1 reads SGHRS; CDR2 reads YFSETQ. Here the CDR3 DNA reads TGCGCCAGCAGCTTAACAGGGATTCAAAGCTCCTACAATGAGCAGTTCTTC. Protein product: CASSLTGIQSSYNEQFF. Based on the CDR3 plus reference TRBV5-1 and TRBJ2-1, the full variable domain is KAGVTQTPRYLIKTRGQQVTLSCSPISGHRSVSWYQQTPGQGLQFLFEYFSETQRNKGNFPGRFSGRQFSNSRSEMNVSTLELGDSALYLCASSLTGIQSSYNEQFFGPGTRLTVL.

The V call is TRBV7-8, the J call TRBJ2-5; 13 positions agree with TRBD2. CDR3 length equals 16 residues. V lost 3 bases to trimming and J lost 5 bases; unmatched junction nucleotides: 6. Germline CDR1 and CDR2: SGHVS and FQNEAQ. CDR3 nucleotides: TGTGCCAGCAGCTTTAGCGGACTAGCGGGGGTTGAGACCCAGTACTTC. Translating gives CASSFSGLAGVETQYF.

The chain links TRBV5-1 to TRBJ2-5; D unresolved. Trimming removed 5 bases from V and 6 bases from J, with 8 bases in between. CDR1 and CDR2 (germline): SGHRS, YFSETQ. The CDR3 is made up of 11 amino acids. The CDR3 is CASSSSKTQYF. In DNA form, the CDR3 reads TGCGCCAGCAGTAGTTCAAAGACCCAGTACTTC.

This clone was counted between two and nine times. The chain uses TRBV19 and TRBJ2-1; 8 bases map to TRBD1. This CDR3 contains 14 residues. The germline V gene has CDR1 LNHDA and CDR2 SQIVND (reference sequence). V lost 5 bases and J lost 6; bases outside the gene matches: 6. The CDR3 DNA reads TGTGCCAGTAGTGGGGACAGGACCTTCAATGAGCAGTTCTTC. Protein product: CASSGDRTFNEQFF.

This clone was observed once. V usage is TRBV10-3 and J usage is TRBJ2-2; 7 bases are shared with TRBD1. The CDR3 runs 15 residues. Germline trimming cut 3 bases from V and 1 base from J; bases unmatched to any gene: 2. Germline lookup yields CDR1 ENHRY and CDR2 SYGVKD. In DNA form, the CDR3 reads TGTGCCATCAGTGAAACAGGGGTGAACACCGGGGAGCTGTTTTTT. The encoded protein is CAISETGVNTGELFF.

This chain connects TRBV29-1 to TRBJ1-2, with D possibly being TRBD1 (5 bases). The germline CDR1 and CDR2 sequences are SQVTM and ANQGSEA. The CDR3 extends over 13 amino acids. V lost 0 bases and J 4 bases, leaving 9 bases between the germline ends. The CDR3, as DNA: TGCAGCGTTGAAGAGTTGGGGGGCTATGGCTACACCTTC. Protein product: CSVEELGGYGYTF.

This rearrangement joins TRBV9 to TRBJ2-5; TRBD1 agrees at 10 bases. The V and J ends lost 0 bases and 1 base, in that order; junction bases with no gene match: 6. The CDR3 extends over 17 amino acids. Germline CDR1 SGDLS, CDR2 YYNGEE. This CDR3 reads CASSVGDRGGGQETQYF. CDR3 nucleotides: TGTGCCAGCAGCGTAGGGGACAGGGGTGGGGGCCAAGAGACCCAGTACTTC.

The chain combines TRBV5-1 with TRBJ2-4; D unresolved. Germline V CDR1 and CDR2: SGHRS, YFSETQ. V lost 4 bases, J lost 1 base, and 9 bases lay in between. The CDR3 length is 14 residues. This CDR3 is CASSPPEAKNIQYF. CDR3 nucleotide sequence: TGCGCCAGCAGCCCCCCGGAGGCCAAAAACATTCAGTACTTC.

This rearrangement joins TRBV10-2 to TRBJ2-4; 9 bases fit TRBD2. V was pared by 4 bases and J by 8 bases, with 6 bases of the junction left unmatched. The germline gives CDR1 WSHSY, CDR2 SAAADI. The CDR3 has 14 amino acids. CDR3 protein: CASSGGGAGDIQYF. The CDR3 DNA follows: TGCGCCAGCAGTGGCGGGGGGGCCGGAGACATTCAGTACTTC.

The J gene is TRBJ2-2, the V gene TRBV4-3; TRBD2 is a possible D gene (5 bases). With 0 bases removed from V and 0 bases from J, the gap between germline ends came to 17 bases. CDR1 and CDR2 (germline): LGHNA, YSLEER. This CDR3 has 19 amino acids. CDR3 protein: CASSQDGEPWTSNTGELFF. The CDR3 DNA sequence: TGCGCCAGCAGCCAAGATGGGGAACCGTGGACTTCGAACACCGGGGAGCTGTTTTTT.